Shown below are 27 T cell receptor beta chains from a single sample sequenced in a study of early T cells in non-severe SARS-CoV-2 infection. From the 5' RACE reads, TCRdb called clonotypes with MiXCR, one entry per CDR3 protein. The sample includes tens of thousands of distinct CDR3 sequences, around an eighth seen only once; the top ten take about 6%. The specimen was whole blood. The source is an adult who was a healthcare worker with PCR-confirmed SARS-CoV-2 infection or an uninfected control (not recorded which).

This clonotype was seen a handful of times. The gene calls are TRBV6-1 and TRBJ2-3; 9 nucleotides agree with TRBD1. J gave up 6 bases and V 5 bases, and 3 bases lay outside the gene matches. Germline V gene lookup returns CDR1 MNHNS and CDR2 SASEGT. This CDR3 region has 13 residues. Here the CDR3 reads CASSSDRGDTQYF. As DNA, the CDR3 is TGTGCCAGCAGTTCAGACAGGGGGGATACGCAGTATTTT.

This clonotype has at least ten counts. The chain is built from TRBV3-1 and TRBJ2-3, with D unresolved. Trimming shortened V by 2 bases and J by 7 bases, and 4 bases separated the two germline ends. The germline V gene has CDR1 LGHDT and CDR2 YNNKEL (reference sequence). This CDR3 comprises 11 residues. CDR3 loop: CASSQFYTQYF. Written as DNA, the CDR3 is TGTGCCAGCAGCCAATTTTATACGCAGTATTTT.

This clonotype was detected only a few times. The chain couples TRBV27 to TRBJ2-7, with TRBD2 as a possible D gene (6 bases). The CDR3 runs 14 residues. In germline, CDR1 is MNHEY, CDR2 SMNVEV (reference sequence). Trimming pared 8 bases from V and 2 bases from J, leaving 16 bases between. CDR3 in amino acids: CASGLGLAAYEQYF. The CDR3 nucleotides are TGTGCCAGCGGATTGGGACTGGCTGCCTACGAGCAGTACTTC.

This clonotype was seen repeatedly, ten times or more. The chain recombines TRBV24-1 with TRBJ1-1; D unclear. Trimming cost V 6 bases and J 5 bases, with 12 bases left between them. Germline lookup yields CDR1 KGHDR and CDR2 SFDVKD. CDR3 size: 13 residues. The CDR3: CATSTTLGTEAFF. For the CDR3, the DNA is TGTGCCACCAGTACGACACTTGGGACTGAAGCTTTCTTT.

The V call is TRBV20-1, the J call TRBJ2-1; 16 nucleotides line up with TRBD2. Germline-derived CDR1 and CDR2 are DFQATT and SNEGSKA (reference sequence). V shed 5 bases, J shed 7 bases, and the junction held 11 bases outside the gene matches. The CDR3 consists of 17 residues. The CDR3 sequence is CSAGTSGRALLENEQFF. CDR3 DNA sequence: TGCAGTGCTGGGACTAGCGGGAGGGCGCTGCTAGAGAATGAGCAGTTCTTC.

This clonotype was found many times. The chain carries TRBV5-1 and TRBJ2-7; TRBD2 matches 8 bases. This CDR3 is built from 13 residues. Germline assignment: CDR1 SGHRS and CDR2 YFSETQ. J was trimmed by 5 bases and V by 3 bases; bases with no gene match: 4. The CDR3: CASSSGGANEQYF. The CDR3 DNA follows: TGCGCCAGCAGCTCGGGGGGGGCCAACGAGCAGTACTTC. The variable domain in full, with the rest retrieved from reference TRBV5-1 and TRBJ2-7, is KAGVTQTPRYLIKTRGQQVTLSCSPISGHRSVSWYQQTPGQGLQFLFEYFSETQRNKGNFPGRFSGRQFSNSRSEMNVSTLELGDSALYLCASSSGGANEQYFGPGTRLTVT.

To note about this clonotype: Since a much larger clone is just one base distant, this may be a read error. The genes are TRBV7-3 and TRBJ2-3; 11 bases fit TRBD2. Trimming took 5 bases from V and 8 from J; bases not matched to a gene: 6. There are 14 residues in the CDR3. Germline CDR1 SGHTA, CDR2 FQGTGA. The CDR3 bases are TGTGCCAGCAGCCTAGCGGGAGGAGAAGGTACGCAGTATTTT. Residues: CASSLAGGEGTQYF.

V and J are TRBV12-3 or TRBV12-4 and TRBJ2-2; 10 positions match TRBD2. The ends lost 5 bases at V and 1 base at J; junction bases unmatched: 4. CDR3 length: 16 residues. This CDR3 reads CASSGGLAVNTGELFF. CDR3 sequence (DNA): TGTGCCAGCAGTGGAGGACTAGCGGTGAACACCGGGGAGCTGTTTTTT.

This clonotype was detected ten times or more. This rearrangement joins TRBV5-4 to TRBJ1-6, with TRBD1 identical over 7 bases. This CDR3 has 16 residues. V gave up 4 bases and J gave up 8 bases; unmatched junction bases: 12. Germline CDR1 reads SGHNT; CDR2 reads YYREEE (reference sequence). DNA of the CDR3: TGTGCCAGCAGCGCGGTGACAGGGATCCTTGATTCACCCCTCCACTTT. It yields the protein CASSAVTGILDSPLHF. Full variable domain (outside the CDR3, taken from reference TRBV5-4 and TRBJ1-6): ETGVTQSPTHLIKTRGQQVTLRCSSQSGHNTVSWYQQALGQGPQFIFQYYREEENGRGNFPPRFSGLQFPNYSSELNVNALELDDSALYLCASSAVTGILDSPLHFGNGTRLTVT.

This clonotype has just a few counts. The chain uses TRBV20-1 and TRBJ2-7, with 10 bases matching TRBD1. Germline values: CDR1 DFQATT, CDR2 SNEGSKA (reference sequence). The CDR3 sequence is 16 residues long. V was pared by 3 bases and J by 5 bases, with 13 bases of the junction left unmatched. CDR3 in DNA: TGCAGTGCTAGCGACAGGGGGCGCGGGAGGAGCAACGAGCAGTACTTC. Amino acid sequence: CSASDRGRGRSNEQYF.

The chain combines TRBV7-8 with TRBJ1-3, with TRBD1 as a possible D gene (5 bases). CDR3 length: 17 residues. Trimming removed 1 base at V and 4 bases at J, with 17 bases between. The germline gives CDR1 SGHVS, CDR2 FQNEAQ. The chain's CDR3 is CASSLVGRGVAGNTIYF. The CDR3 DNA follows: TGTGCCAGCAGCTTAGTTGGTAGAGGGGTCGCAGGAAACACCATATATTTT.

This clonotype has a handful of counts. As DNA, the CDR3 is TGTGCCAGCAGCTGGACTAGAGACACAGATACGCAGTATTTT. Its protein product is CASSWTRDTDTQYF. This rearrangement joins TRBV7-8 to TRBJ2-3; 7 bases match TRBD2. The CDR3 length is 14 residues. V lost 4 bases and J lost 2; bases outside the gene matches: 3. Germline CDR1 reads SGHVS; CDR2 reads FQNEAQ.

The sample holds many counts of this clonotype. The CDR3 reads CASSLKLDSIQYF. DNA of the CDR3: TGCGCCAGCAGCTTGAAACTAGACTCCATTCAGTACTTC. The V gene is TRBV5-1, the J gene TRBJ2-4, with a weak D call TRBD2 (5 bases). The V gene lost 1 base and the J gene lost 9 bases, with 11 bases spanning the gap. This CDR3 is built from 13 residues. In germline, CDR1 is SGHRS, CDR2 YFSETQ. Filled out from reference TRBV5-1 and TRBJ2-4, the complete variable domain reads KAGVTQTPRYLIKTRGQQVTLSCSPISGHRSVSWYQQTPGQGLQFLFEYFSETQRNKGNFPGRFSGRQFSNSRSEMNVSTLELGDSALYLCASSLKLDSIQYFGAGTRLSVL.

The rearrangement uses TRBV6-1 and TRBJ1-1; TRBD1 aligns across 8 bases. This CDR3 is built from 17 residues. Germline V gene data show CDR1 as MNHNS and CDR2 as SASEGT. V was clipped by 6 bases and J by 0 bases; unmatched bases: 12. The CDR3 sequence: CASRENFGTGLNTEAFF. The DNA for the CDR3 is TGTGCCAGCAGGGAGAACTTTGGGACAGGTCTGAACACTGAAGCTTTCTTT.

V and J are TRBV20-1 and TRBJ1-1; D call uncertain. CDR1 is DFQATT, CDR2 SNEGSKA, per germline (reference sequence). The CDR3 contains 12 residues. Trimming shortened V by 7 bases and J by 1 base, and 10 bases separated the two germline ends. CDR3: CSVSQSNTEAFF. Written as DNA, the CDR3 is TGCAGTGTATCGCAGTCGAACACTGAAGCTTTCTTT.

This clonotype was recorded a few times. The chain has TRBV18 and TRBJ2-1; TRBD2 matches 12 bases. The CDR3 spans 17 residues. Per germline, CDR1 KGHSH and CDR2 LQKENI. The V gene end was trimmed by 8 bases and the J gene end by 5 bases; junction bases not matched to a gene: 13. The CDR3 DNA follows: TGTGCCAGCACACAATTTCTAGCGGGAGGGCCGGACAATGAGCAGTTCTTC. The encoded protein is CASTQFLAGGPDNEQFF.

The V and J genes are TRBV29-1 and TRBJ2-7; D gene ambiguous. The CDR3 is 11 residues long. V lost 3 bases, J lost 0 bases, and 3 bases lay in between. CDR1 is SQVTM, CDR2 ANQGSEA, per germline. CDR3 bases: TGCAGCGTTGAGGGCTCCTACGAGCAGTACTTC. It encodes CSVEGSYEQYF.

This clonotype was seen many times. This chain uses TRBV3-1 with TRBJ2-1, with D possibly matching TRBD2 (6 bases). The CDR3 is 16 amino acids. Trimming cost V 3 bases and J 0 bases, with 12 bases left between them. Germline loops: CDR1 LGHDT, CDR2 YNNKEL (reference sequence). CDR3 DNA: TGTGCCAGCAGCCAGATCGGGAGTGGCTCCTACAATGAGCAGTTCTTC. This encodes CASSQIGSGSYNEQFF.

This clonotype was detected only a few times. The V call is TRBV7-2, the J call TRBJ2-1, with 10 bases aligning to TRBD1. The V and J ends lost 5 bases and 6 bases, in that order; junction bases with no gene match: 4. The CDR3 has 14 amino acids. Germline assignment: CDR1 SGHTA and CDR2 FQGNSA. CDR3: CASSPGTGANEQFF. CDR3 in DNA: TGTGCCAGCAGCCCGGGGACAGGGGCCAATGAGCAGTTCTTC.

This clonotype was recorded many times. The chain recombines TRBV6-1 with TRBJ1-6, with D possibly TRBD1 on 6 matching bases. The CDR3 contains 13 residues. V was cut by 6 bases and J by 7 bases, with 10 bases left in between. Looked up from germline, CDR1 is MNHNS and CDR2 is SASEGT. The CDR3 loop reads CASRVTGNSPLHF. The DNA for the CDR3 is TGTGCCAGCAGGGTTACAGGGAATTCACCCCTCCACTTT.

This clonotype was observed at least ten times. The V gene is TRBV6-1, the J gene TRBJ1-5, with no clear D. Germline loops: CDR1 MNHNS, CDR2 SASEGT. The CDR3 is 14 amino acids. V was trimmed by 4 bases and J by 2 bases, leaving 9 bases between them. Here the CDR3 DNA reads TGTGCCAGCAGTGGGACGTTGGGCAATCAGCCCCAGCATTTT. Translating it yields CASSGTLGNQPQHF.

The V call is TRBV6-2 or TRBV6-3, the J call TRBJ1-1; D unresolved. Germline loops: CDR1 MNHEY, CDR2 SVGEGT. V lost 8 bases and J 0 bases, leaving 19 bases between the germline ends. CDR3 length: 16 amino acids. The DNA of the CDR3 is TGTGCCAGCTTTTCACTGGTTGGCTACCTGAACACTGAAGCTTTCTTT. Translated, it gives CASFSLVGYLNTEAFF.

The chain uses TRBV7-2 and TRBJ2-7, with D possibly matching TRBD2 (5 bases). This CDR3 is 16 amino acids long. Germline CDR1 SGHTA, CDR2 FQGNSA. V was shortened by 2 bases and J by 3 bases, with 17 bases between the two germline ends. CDR3 protein: CASSLNPTGSYYEQYF. CDR3 nucleotide sequence: TGTGCCAGCAGCTTAAATCCCACGGGGAGCTACTACGAGCAGTACTTC.

The chain has TRBV5-5 and TRBJ1-1; no reliable D call. V shed 3 bases and J shed 0 bases, with 9 bases lying between them. The CDR3 runs 14 residues. Germline V gene data show CDR1 as SGHKS and CDR2 as YYEKEE (reference sequence). The CDR3 protein is CASSSQAMNTEAFF. In DNA, the CDR3 is TGTGCCAGCAGCTCCCAGGCTATGAACACTGAAGCTTTCTTT. The full variable domain, completed using reference TRBV5-5 and TRBJ1-1, is DAGVTQSPTHLIKTRGQQVTLRCSPISGHKSVSWYQQVLGQGPQFIFQYYEKEERGRGNFPDRFSARQFPNYSSELNVNALLLGDSALYLCASSSQAMNTEAFFGQGTRLTVV.

This clonotype was recorded a few times. The chain employs TRBV7-6 and TRBJ1-6, with unresolved D. Trimming pared 1 base from V and 4 bases from J, leaving 8 bases between. This CDR3 has 15 amino acids. Germline assignment: CDR1 SGHVS and CDR2 FNYEAQ. The CDR3 nucleotides are TGTGCCAGCAGCTTAGACAGCTCGTATAATTCACCCCTCCACTTT. It is translated as CASSLDSSYNSPLHF.

CDR3 DNA sequence: TGTGCCAGCAGCCAAGAACGCGTGACAGGGGGCAAAGCTTTCTTT. Translation: CASSQERVTGGKAFF. The rearrangement joins TRBV4-2 to TRBJ1-1; 10 bases are shared with TRBD1. After removal of 0 bases from V and 9 bases from J, the junction contained 7 bases not matched to a gene. Per the germline V gene, CDR1 is LGHNA and CDR2 is YNFKEQ. This CDR3 has 15 residues.

V gene TRBV5-4 combines with J gene TRBJ2-5; D gene ambiguous. Germline V CDR1 and CDR2: SGHNT, YYREEE (reference sequence). This CDR3 region has 16 residues. The V end was cut by 0 bases, the J end by 4 bases, with 16 bases between. Here the CDR3 DNA reads TGTGCCAGCAGCTTGGAGCAAGGGCCGGGTGTAGAGACCCAGTACTTC. This codes for CASSLEQGPGVETQYF.